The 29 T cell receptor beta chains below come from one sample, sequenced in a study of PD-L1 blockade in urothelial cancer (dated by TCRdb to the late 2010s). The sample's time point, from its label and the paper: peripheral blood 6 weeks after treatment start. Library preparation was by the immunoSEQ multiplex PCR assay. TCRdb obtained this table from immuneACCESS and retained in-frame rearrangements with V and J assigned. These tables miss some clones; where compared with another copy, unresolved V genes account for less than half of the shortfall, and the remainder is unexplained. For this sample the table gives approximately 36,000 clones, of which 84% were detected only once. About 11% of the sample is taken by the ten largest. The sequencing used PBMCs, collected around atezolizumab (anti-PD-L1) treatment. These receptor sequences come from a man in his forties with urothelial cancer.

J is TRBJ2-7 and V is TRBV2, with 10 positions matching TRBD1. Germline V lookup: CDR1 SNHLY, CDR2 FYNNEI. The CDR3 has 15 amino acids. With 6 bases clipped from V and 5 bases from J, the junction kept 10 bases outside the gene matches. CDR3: CASRGQGISSHEQYF. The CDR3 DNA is TGTGCCAGCAGGGGACAGGGGATTAGCTCTCACGAGCAGTACTTC.

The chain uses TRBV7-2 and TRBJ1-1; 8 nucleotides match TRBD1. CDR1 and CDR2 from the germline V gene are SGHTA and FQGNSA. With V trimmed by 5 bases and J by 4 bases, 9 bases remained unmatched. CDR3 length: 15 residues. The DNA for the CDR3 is TGTGCCAGCAGCCCCCAGGGGGCGATGGGCACTGAAGCTTTCTTT. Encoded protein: CASSPQGAMGTEAFF. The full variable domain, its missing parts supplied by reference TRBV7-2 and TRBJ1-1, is GAGVSQSPSNKVTEKGKDVELRCDPISGHTALYWYRQSLGQGLEFLIYFQGNSAPDKSGLPSDRFSAERTGGSVSTLTIQRTQQEDSAVYLCASSPQGAMGTEAFFGQGTRLTVV.

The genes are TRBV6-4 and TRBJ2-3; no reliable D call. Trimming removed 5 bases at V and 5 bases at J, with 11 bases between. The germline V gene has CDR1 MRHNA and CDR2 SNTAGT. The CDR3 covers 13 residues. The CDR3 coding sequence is TGTGCCAGCAGTCTTAATGGAGAAGATACGCAGTATTTT. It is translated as CASSLNGEDTQYF.

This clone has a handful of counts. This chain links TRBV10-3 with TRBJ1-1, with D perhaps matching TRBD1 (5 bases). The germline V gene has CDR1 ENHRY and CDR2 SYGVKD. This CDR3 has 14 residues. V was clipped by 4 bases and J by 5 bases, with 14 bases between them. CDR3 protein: CAISGNRGRTEAFF. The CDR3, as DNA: TGTGCCATCAGTGGTAATAGGGGAAGGACTGAAGCTTTCTTT.

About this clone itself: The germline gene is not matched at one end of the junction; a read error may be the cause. Written as DNA, the CDR3 is TGTGCCAGCATGATTTGGGACACAGAAGCTTTCTTT. Translation gives CASMIWDTEAFF. This chain links TRBV28 with TRBJ1-1; TRBD1 might be the D (6 bases). Germline-derived CDR1 and CDR2 are MDHEN and SYDVKM. The CDR3 consists of 12 residues.

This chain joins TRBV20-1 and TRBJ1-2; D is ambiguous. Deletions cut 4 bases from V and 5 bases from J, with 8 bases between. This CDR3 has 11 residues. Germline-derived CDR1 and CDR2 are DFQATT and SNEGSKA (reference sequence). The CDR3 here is CSATRSYGYTF. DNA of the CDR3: TGCAGTGCTACCAGGTCATATGGCTACACCTTC.

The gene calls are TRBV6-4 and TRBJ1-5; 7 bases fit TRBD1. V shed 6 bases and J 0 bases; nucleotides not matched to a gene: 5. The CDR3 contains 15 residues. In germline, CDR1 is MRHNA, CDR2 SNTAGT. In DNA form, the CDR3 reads TGTGCCAGCAGAAGACAGGGTTGTAGCAATCAGCCCCAGCATTTT. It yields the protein CASRRQGCSNQPQHF.

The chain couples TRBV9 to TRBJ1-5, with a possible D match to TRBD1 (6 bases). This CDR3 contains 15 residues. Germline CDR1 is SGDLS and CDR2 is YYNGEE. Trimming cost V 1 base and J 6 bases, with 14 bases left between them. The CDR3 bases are TGTGCCAGCAGCGTATCAGGGGCCGCGGTTCAGCCCCAGCATTTT. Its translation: CASSVSGAAVQPQHF.

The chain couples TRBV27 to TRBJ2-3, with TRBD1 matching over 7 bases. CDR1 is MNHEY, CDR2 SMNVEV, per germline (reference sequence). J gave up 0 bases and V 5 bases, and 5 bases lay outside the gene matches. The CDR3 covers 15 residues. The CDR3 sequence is CASSPWTGSTDTQYF. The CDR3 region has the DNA TGTGCCAGCAGTCCCTGGACAGGCAGCACAGATACGCAGTATTTT.

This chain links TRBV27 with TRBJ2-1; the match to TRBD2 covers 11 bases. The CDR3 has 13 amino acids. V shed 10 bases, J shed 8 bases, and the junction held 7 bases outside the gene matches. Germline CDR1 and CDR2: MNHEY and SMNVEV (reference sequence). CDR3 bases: TGTGCCACCTTAGCGGGAGGGATGGATGAGCAGTTCTTC. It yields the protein CATLAGGMDEQFF.

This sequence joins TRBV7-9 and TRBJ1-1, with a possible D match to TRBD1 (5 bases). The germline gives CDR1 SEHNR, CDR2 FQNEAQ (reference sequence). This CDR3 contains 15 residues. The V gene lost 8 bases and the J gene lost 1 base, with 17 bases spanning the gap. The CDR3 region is CASPTTDGGNTEAFF. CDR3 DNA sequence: TGTGCCAGCCCCACGACAGACGGCGGGAACACTGAAGCTTTCTTT.

CDR3 DNA: TGTGCCAGCAGCCCACAGGGAGTCTACAATGAGCAGTTCTTC. Its protein product is CASSPQGVYNEQFF. The chain employs TRBV11-3 and TRBJ2-1; D might be TRBD1 (6 bases). This CDR3 is 14 amino acids long. Per the germline V gene, CDR1 is SGHNT and CDR2 is YENEEA. With 5 bases removed from V and 3 bases from J, the gap between germline ends came to 11 bases.

The CDR3: CASSVALAGTYEQYF. The DNA for the CDR3 is TGCGCCAGCAGTGTGGCACTAGCGGGGACCTACGAGCAGTACTTC. The rearrangement uses TRBV10-1 and TRBJ2-7; 10 bases are shared with TRBD2. The CDR3 totals 15 residues. Germline V CDR1 and CDR2: WNHNN, SYGVQD (reference sequence). Unmatched junction bases numbered 5, after V lost 4 bases and J lost 2 bases.

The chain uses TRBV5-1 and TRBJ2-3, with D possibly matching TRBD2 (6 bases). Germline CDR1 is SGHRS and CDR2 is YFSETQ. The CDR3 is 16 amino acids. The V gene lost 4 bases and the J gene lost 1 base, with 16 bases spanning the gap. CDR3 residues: CASSPGLTLGTDTQYF. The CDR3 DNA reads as TGCGCCAGCAGCCCCGGACTAACCCTGGGCACAGATACGCAGTATTTT.

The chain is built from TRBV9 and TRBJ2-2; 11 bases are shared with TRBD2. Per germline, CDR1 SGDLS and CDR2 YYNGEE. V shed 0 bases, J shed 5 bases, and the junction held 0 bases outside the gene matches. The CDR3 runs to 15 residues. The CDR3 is CASSVGTSGTGELFF. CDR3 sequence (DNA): TGTGCCAGCAGCGTAGGGACTAGCGGGACCGGGGAGCTGTTTTTT. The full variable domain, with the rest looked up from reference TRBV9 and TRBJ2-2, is DSGVTQTPKHLITATGQRVTLRCSPRSGDLSVYWYQQSLDQGLQFLIQYYNGEERAKGNILERFSAQQFPDLHSELNLSSLELGDSALYFCASSVGTSGTGELFFGEGSRLTVL.

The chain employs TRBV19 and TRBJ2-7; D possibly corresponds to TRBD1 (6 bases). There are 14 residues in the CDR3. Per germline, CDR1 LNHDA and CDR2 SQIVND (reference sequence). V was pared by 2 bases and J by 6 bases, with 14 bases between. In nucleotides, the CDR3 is TGTGCCAGTAGTATAAACTCAGGGGCGACCGAGCAGTACTTC. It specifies CASSINSGATEQYF.

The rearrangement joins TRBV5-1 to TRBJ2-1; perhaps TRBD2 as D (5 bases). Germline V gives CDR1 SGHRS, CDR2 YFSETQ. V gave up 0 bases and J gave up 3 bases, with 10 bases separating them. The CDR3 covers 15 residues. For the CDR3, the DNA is TGCGCCAGCAGCTTGGGGACTGGAGGCTACAATGAGCAGTTCTTC. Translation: CASSLGTGGYNEQFF.

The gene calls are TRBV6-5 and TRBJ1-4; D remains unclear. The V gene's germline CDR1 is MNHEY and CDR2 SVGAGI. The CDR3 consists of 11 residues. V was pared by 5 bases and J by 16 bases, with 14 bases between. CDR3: CASSNGLIPFF. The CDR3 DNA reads TGTGCCAGCAGTAATGGACTCATCCCGTTTTTT.

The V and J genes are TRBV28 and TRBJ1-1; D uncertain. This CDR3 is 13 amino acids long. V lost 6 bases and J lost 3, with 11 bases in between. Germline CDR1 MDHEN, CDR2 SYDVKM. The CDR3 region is CASRIVGDTEAFF. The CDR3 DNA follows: TGTGCCAGCAGAATCGTCGGGGACACTGAAGCTTTCTTT.

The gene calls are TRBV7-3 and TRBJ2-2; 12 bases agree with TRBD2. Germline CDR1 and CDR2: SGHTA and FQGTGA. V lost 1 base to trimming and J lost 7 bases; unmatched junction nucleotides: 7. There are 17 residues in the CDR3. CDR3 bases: TGTGCCAGCAGCTTAAACCCTAGCGGGAGGGCCATCGGGGAGCTGTTTTTT. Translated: CASSLNPSGRAIGELFF. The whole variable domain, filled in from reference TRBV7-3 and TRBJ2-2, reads GAGVSQTPSNKVTEKGKYVELRCDPISGHTALYWYRQSLGQGPEFLIYFQGTGAADDSGLPNDRFFAVRPEGSVSTLKIQRTERGDSAVYLCASSLNPSGRAIGELFFGEGSRLTVL.

For the CDR3, the DNA is TGTGCCAGCAGCTGGGGGCGAGTTCAGGGGGGACTAGCCAAAAACATTCAGTACTTC. Amino acids: CASSWGRVQGGLAKNIQYF. The chain is built from TRBV11-2 and TRBJ2-4, with a tentative D call TRBD1 (7 bases). V dropped 4 bases and J dropped 0 bases, with 22 bases sitting between them. The CDR3 is 19 residues long. Per the germline V gene, CDR1 is SGHAT and CDR2 is FQNNGV.

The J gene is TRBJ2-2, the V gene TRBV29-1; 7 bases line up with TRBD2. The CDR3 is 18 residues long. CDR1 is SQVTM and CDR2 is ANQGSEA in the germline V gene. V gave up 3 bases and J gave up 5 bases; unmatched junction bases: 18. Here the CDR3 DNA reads TGCAGCGTTGATTTCCCGGGGGGAGCCAGGGTTCTTACCGGGGAGCTGTTTTTT. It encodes CSVDFPGGARVLTGELFF.

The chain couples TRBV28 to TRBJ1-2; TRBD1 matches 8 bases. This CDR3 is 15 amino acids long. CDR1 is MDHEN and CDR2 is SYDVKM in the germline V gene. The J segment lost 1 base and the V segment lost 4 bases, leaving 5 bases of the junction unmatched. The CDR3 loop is CASSSRQGFNYGYTF. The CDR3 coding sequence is TGTGCCAGCAGTTCCCGACAGGGGTTTAACTATGGCTACACCTTC.

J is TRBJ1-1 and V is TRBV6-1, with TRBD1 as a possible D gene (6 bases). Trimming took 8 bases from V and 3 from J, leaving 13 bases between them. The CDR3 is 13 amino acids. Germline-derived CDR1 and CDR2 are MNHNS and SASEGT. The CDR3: CASPGGPYTEAFF. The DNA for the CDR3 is TGTGCCAGCCCGGGGGGGCCTTACACTGAAGCTTTCTTT.

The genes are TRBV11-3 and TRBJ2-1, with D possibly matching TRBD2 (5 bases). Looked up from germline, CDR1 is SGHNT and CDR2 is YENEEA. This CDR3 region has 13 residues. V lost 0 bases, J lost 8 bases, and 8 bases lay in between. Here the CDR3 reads CASSLEAVDEQFF. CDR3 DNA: TGTGCCAGCAGCTTAGAAGCGGTCGATGAGCAGTTCTTC.

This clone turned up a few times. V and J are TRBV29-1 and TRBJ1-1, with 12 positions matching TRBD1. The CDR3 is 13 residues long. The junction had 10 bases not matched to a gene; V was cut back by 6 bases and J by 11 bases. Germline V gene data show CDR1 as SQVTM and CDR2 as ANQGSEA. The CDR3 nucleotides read TGCAGCGTCCAAGGGACAGGGGGCTTTTCGGCTTTCTTT. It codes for CSVQGTGGFSAFF. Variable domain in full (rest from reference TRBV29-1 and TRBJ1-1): SAVISQKPSRDICQRGTSLTIQCQVDSQVTMMFWYRQQPGQSLTLIATANQGSEATYESGFVIDKFPISRPNLTFSTLTVSNMSPEDSSIYLCSVQGTGGFSAFFGQGTRLTVV.

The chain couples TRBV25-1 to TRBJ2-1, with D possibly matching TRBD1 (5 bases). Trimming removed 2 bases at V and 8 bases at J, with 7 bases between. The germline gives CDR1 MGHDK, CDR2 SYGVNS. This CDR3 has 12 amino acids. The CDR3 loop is CASSEQGYEQFF. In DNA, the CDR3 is TGTGCCAGCAGTGAACAGGGCTATGAGCAGTTCTTC.

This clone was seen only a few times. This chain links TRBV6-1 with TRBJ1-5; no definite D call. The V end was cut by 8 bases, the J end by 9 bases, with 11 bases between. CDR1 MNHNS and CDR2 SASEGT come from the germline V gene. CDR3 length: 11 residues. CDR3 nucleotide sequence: TGTGCCAGCGGAACGGGGAGGCCCCAGCATTTT. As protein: CASGTGRPQHF.

The CDR3 loop reads CASSSSRGWRAEAFF. As DNA, the CDR3 is TGTGCCAGCAGTTCCTCCAGGGGGTGGAGGGCTGAAGCTTTCTTT. The rearrangement joins TRBV28 to TRBJ1-1, with 7 bases fitting TRBD1. The trim removed 4 bases at V and 6 bases at J, leaving 11 bases unmatched. Germline V gene sequence: CDR1 MDHEN, CDR2 SYDVKM. This CDR3 is built from 15 residues.